Listed here are 3 T cell receptor beta chains from one sample, sequenced in a study of T-cell reconstitution after alpha-beta-depleted transplantation in children. Using unique molecular identifiers, the investigators prepared the TCRbeta library. TCRdb re-derived calls from the PCR reads in MiXCR, one entry per CDR3 protein. The repertoire includes 250,000 to 350,000 distinct CDR3 sequences, roughly 25% of them detected once, and 9.5% to 13% sits in the top ten. The sample consisted of PBMCs, mostly from graft donor cells, taken 180 days after TCRalphabeta/CD19-depleted stem cell transplant. All receptors come from a male patient aged 10-17 years who had a stem cell transplant for acute lymphoblastic leukemia, so the T cells may come from the graft donor.

This clonotype showed up just once. The chain employs TRBV21-1 and TRBJ1-5; TRBD1 was called by the table and not checked on the DNA. TRBV21-1 is a pseudogene locus. The CDR3 has 14 residues. CDR3 amino acids: CANGDRGENQPQHF. CDR3 coding DNA: TGTGCCAACGGGGACAGGGGGGAGAATCAGCCCCAGCATTTT.

This chain joins TRBV9 and TRBJ2-1, with TRBD2 identical over 7 bases. In germline, CDR1 is SGDLS, CDR2 YYNGEE. Trimming at V came to 3 bases and at J to 0 bases, leaving 18 bases not matched to a gene. The CDR3 length is 20 residues. CDR3 coding DNA: TGTGCCAGCAGCGGGCCGAGGATACGCGGGAGCCACACCTCCTACAATGAGCAGTTCTTC. Residues: CASSGPRIRGSHTSYNEQFF.

The CDR3: CASSSSGTGSHEQYF. DNA of the CDR3: TGTGCCAGCAGTTCTTCCGGGACAGGGTCCCACGAGCAGTACTTC. This chain uses TRBV12-3 or TRBV12-4 with TRBJ2-7; TRBD1 matches 9 bases. The V segment lost 4 bases and the J segment 5 bases; nucleotides outside the gene matches: 9. The CDR3 extends over 15 amino acids.